This T cell receptor beta chain was recovered during a study of patients and donors after allogeneic stem cell transplantation. CDR1 and CDR2 (germline): SGHRS, YFSETQ. The CDR3 covers 12 residues. V was cut by 4 bases and J by 6 bases, with 11 bases left in between. TCRdb reprocessed the RT-PCR reads with MiXCR, giving one entry per CDR3 protein. The sample records around 200,000 distinct CDR3 sequences, 38% being singletons. This TCR derives from a human donor who was either an allogeneic HSCT recipient or a stem cell or donor lymphocyte infusion donor (not recorded which). It is not recorded whose cells these are; they may come from a transplant donor. The specimen sequenced was blood, either unsorted or a sorted T cell fraction (not recorded which). The rearrangement joins TRBV5-1 to TRBJ2-7; possibly TRBD1 or TRBD2 for D (5 bases each). The CDR3 bases are TGCGCCAGCAGCCGGGACCTCTCCGAGCAGTACTTC. Protein: CASSRDLSEQYF.